This TCR beta chain was captured in a study of shared clonotypes between healthy human individuals. As regards this clone: What it binds is not known.

V shed 1 base and J shed 8 bases, with 6 bases lying between them. The CDR3 contains 13 residues. Germline V lookup: CDR1 LGHNA, CDR2 YSLEER. General observations from the study: Relative to their counterparts shared across all four donors, non-shared clonotypes exhibited diminished generation probabilities. Clonotype sharing among donors was thought likely to change with sequencing depth. Apart from blood, nothing was sampled; tissue repertoires likely differ.

HIV-negative, healthy adults without recent acute infections or vaccinations were the donors. TCRdb keeps only in-frame clones here, not all; method: immunoSEQ multiplex PCR. Here the sample spans roughly 2,300,000 clones, 80% to 95% being singletons. The receptor's source is a man younger than 30 in good health. Some clones in this sample may be carry-over from other donors' samples. Sequenced material: naive CD4+ T cells from PBMCs. Regarding subset: CD45RA+ positively selected. The rearrangement links TRBV4-3 to TRBJ1-6; D unclear. In DNA, the CDR3 is TGCGCCAGCAGCCAAGGGGCCGATTCACCCCTCCACTTT. Translated, it gives CASSQGADSPLHF.